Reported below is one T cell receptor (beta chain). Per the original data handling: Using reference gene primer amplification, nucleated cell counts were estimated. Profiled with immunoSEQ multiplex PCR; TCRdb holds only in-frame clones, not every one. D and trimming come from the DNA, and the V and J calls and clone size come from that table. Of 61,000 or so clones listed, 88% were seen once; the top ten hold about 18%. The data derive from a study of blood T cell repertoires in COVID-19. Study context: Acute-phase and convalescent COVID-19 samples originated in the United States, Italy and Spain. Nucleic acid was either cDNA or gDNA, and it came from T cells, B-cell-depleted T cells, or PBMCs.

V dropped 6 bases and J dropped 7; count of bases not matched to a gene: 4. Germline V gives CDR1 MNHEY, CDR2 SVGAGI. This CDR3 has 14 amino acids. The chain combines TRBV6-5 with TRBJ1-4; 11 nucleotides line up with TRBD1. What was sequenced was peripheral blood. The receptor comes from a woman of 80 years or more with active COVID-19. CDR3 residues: CASSRTGGGEKLFF. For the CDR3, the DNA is TGTGCCAGCAGCCGGACAGGGGGCGGTGAAAAACTGTTTTTT.